One and the same sample provided the 10 T cell receptor beta chains below, sequenced in a study of T cells in Graves' hyperthyroidism and ophthalmopathy. Amplification yielded TCR beta CDR3 regions, with RNA transcripts as the source. HTBI primers were employed in a first-round RT-PCR of the TCR CDR3. TCRdb reprocessed the multiplex PCR reads with MiXCR, giving one entry per CDR3 protein. Of fewer than 350,000 distinct CDR3 sequences listed, around 18% are singletons. Material: blood. These receptors were collected from a woman aged 40 to 50 with Graves' ophthalmopathy.

The chain uses TRBV7-2 and TRBJ2-7; 9 nucleotides agree with TRBD2. This CDR3 is 15 amino acids long. Germline V CDR1 and CDR2: SGHTA, FQGNSA. After removal of 4 bases from V and 1 base from J, the junction contained 5 bases not matched to a gene. For the CDR3, the DNA is TGTGCCAGCAGCTACAATAGCGGGAGATCCTACGAGCAGTACTTC. Protein: CASSYNSGRSYEQYF.

This clonotype has ten or more counts. The chain couples TRBV2 to TRBJ2-7, with D tentatively TRBD1 (5 bases). The V end lost 2 bases, the J end lost 4 bases, and 15 bases lay between the germline ends. Germline CDR1 and CDR2: SNHLY and FYNNEI. The CDR3 loop spans 15 amino acids. CDR3 sequence: CASSESRDEAYEQYF. The CDR3, as DNA: TGTGCCAGCAGTGAAAGCAGGGATGAAGCTTACGAGCAGTACTTC.

This clonotype was detected ten times or more. This sequence joins TRBV19 and TRBJ2-7; 10 positions agree with TRBD2. J was trimmed by 0 bases and V by 4 bases; bases with no gene match: 3. The germline gives CDR1 LNHDA, CDR2 SQIVND (reference sequence). The CDR3 length is 15 residues. The CDR3 loop is CASSTGLAASYEQYF. In DNA, the CDR3 is TGTGCCAGTAGTACCGGACTAGCGGCCTCCTACGAGCAGTACTTC. The whole variable domain, remainder taken from reference TRBV19 and TRBJ2-7, is DGGITQSPKYLFRKEGQNVTLSCEQNLNHDAMYWYRQDPGQGLRLIYYSQIVNDFQKGDIAEGYSVSREKKESFPLTVTSAQKNPTAFYLCASSTGLAASYEQYFGPGTRLTVT.

J is TRBJ1-5 and V is TRBV6-2 or TRBV6-3, with D uncertain. The CDR3 is made up of 13 amino acids. Deletions cut 3 bases from V and 7 bases from J, with 10 bases between. Germline CDR1 reads MNHEY; CDR2 reads SVGEGT. The CDR3 reads CASSYGWSQPQHF. In nucleotides, the CDR3 is TGTGCCAGCAGTTATGGATGGAGCCAGCCCCAGCATTTT.

This clonotype was counted at least ten times. J is TRBJ1-1 and V is TRBV7-9; D gene uncertain. This CDR3 contains 15 residues. V shed 1 base and J shed 5 bases, with 14 bases lying between them. Germline-derived CDR1 and CDR2 are SEHNR and FQNEAQ (reference sequence). The CDR3 DNA is TGTGCCAGCAGCTTAGTGAGCTCCTCGGTGACTGAAGCTTTCTTT. Protein sequence: CASSLVSSSVTEAFF.

At least ten counts were recorded for this clonotype. The genes are TRBV2 and TRBJ1-2, with 9 bases that match TRBD1. The CDR3 is 14 amino acids. CDR1 and CDR2 (germline): SNHLY, FYNNEI. Trimming removed 5 bases from V and 4 bases from J; junction bases left unmatched: 5. The CDR3 loop reads CASSIGTGFYGYTF. In DNA, the CDR3 is TGTGCCAGCAGTATAGGGACAGGGTTCTATGGCTACACCTTC.

In this sample, this clonotype turned up many times. The V gene is TRBV12-3 or TRBV12-4, the J gene TRBJ2-7; D call uncertain. Between the trimmed V and J ends, which lost 6 bases and 7 bases, there was a span of 19 bases. The CDR3 spans 14 residues. In DNA form, the CDR3 reads TGTGCCAGCAGCTGGAGAGCCAGAATAGGAGAGCAGTACTTC. This codes for CASSWRARIGEQYF.

This clonotype was counted only a few times. At one end the junction does not follow the germline gene, possibly because of a read error. This chain joins TRBV7-8 and TRBJ2-7; 7 bases fit TRBD1. The germline V gene has CDR1 SGHVS and CDR2 FQNEAQ. This CDR3 contains 15 residues. The CDR3 is CVSSLRQGMAYEQYF. DNA of the CDR3: TGTGTCAGCAGCTTGAGACAGGGAATGGCCTACGAGCAGTACTTC.

This clonotype was recorded many times. The chain has TRBV6-2 or TRBV6-3 and TRBJ2-2, with 9 positions matching TRBD1. The V gene's germline CDR1 is MNHEY and CDR2 SVGEGT. The CDR3 sequence is 18 residues long. The junction had 9 bases not matched to a gene; V was cut back by 0 bases and J by 4 bases. The CDR3 here is CASSYSTPQGAGTGELFF. The CDR3 nucleotides are TGTGCCAGCAGTTACTCGACCCCACAGGGGGCGGGCACCGGGGAGCTGTTTTTT.

The chain links TRBV18 to TRBJ1-2; D call uncertain. Trimming took off 4 bases at V and 7 bases at J, with 19 bases between the two ends. CDR1 KGHSH and CDR2 LQKENI come from the germline V gene. The CDR3 extends over 15 amino acids. The CDR3 DNA sequence: TGTGCCAGCTCACGCGCGGGCTCATCGATTTCTGGCTACACCTTC. This sequence encodes CASSRAGSSISGYTF.